This record concerns one T cell receptor beta chain sequence. Germline trimming cut 5 bases from V and 6 bases from J; bases unmatched to any gene: 7. Germline loops: CDR1 SGHNT, CDR2 YYREEE (reference sequence). The CDR3 loop spans 13 amino acids. This record comes from a study of blood T cell repertoires in COVID-19. TCRdb's copy holds only in-frame clones and misses some; the assay was immunoSEQ multiplex PCR. The profile shows 110,000 to 150,000 clones, about 85% of them singletons. This sequence originates from a woman in her 70s with COVID-19, enrolled during active disease. The source material was peripheral blood. The V and J genes are TRBV5-4 and TRBJ1-2; 7 nucleotides match TRBD1. The CDR3 DNA reads as TGTGCCAGCAGACCAGGACAGGAGCATGGCTACACCTTC. It codes for CASRPGQEHGYTF.